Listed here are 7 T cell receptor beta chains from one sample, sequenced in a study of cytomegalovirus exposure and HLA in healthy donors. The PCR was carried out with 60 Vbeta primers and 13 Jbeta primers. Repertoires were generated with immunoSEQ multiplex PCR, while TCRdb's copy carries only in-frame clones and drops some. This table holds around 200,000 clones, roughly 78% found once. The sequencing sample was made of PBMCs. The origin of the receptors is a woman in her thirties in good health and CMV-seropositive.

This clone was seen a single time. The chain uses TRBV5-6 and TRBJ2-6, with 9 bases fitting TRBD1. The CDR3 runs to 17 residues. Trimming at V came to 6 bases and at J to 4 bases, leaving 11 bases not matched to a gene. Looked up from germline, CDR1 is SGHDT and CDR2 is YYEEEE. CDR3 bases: TGTGCCAGCACCCCATGGACAGGGGATTTAGGGGCCAACGTCCTGACTTTC. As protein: CASTPWTGDLGANVLTF.

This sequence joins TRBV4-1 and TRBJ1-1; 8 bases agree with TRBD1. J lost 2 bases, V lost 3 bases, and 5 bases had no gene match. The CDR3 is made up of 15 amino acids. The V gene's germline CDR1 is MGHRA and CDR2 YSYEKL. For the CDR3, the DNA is TGCGCCAGCAGCCACCGACAGGGGAGTAACACTGAAGCTTTCTTT. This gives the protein CASSHRQGSNTEAFF.

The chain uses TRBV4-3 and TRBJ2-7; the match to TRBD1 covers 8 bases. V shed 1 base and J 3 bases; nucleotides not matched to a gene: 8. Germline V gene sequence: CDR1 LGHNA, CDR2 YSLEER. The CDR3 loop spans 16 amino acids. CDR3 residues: CASSQGVGTGGYEQYF. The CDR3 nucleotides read TGCGCCAGCAGCCAAGGGGTGGGAACAGGGGGCTACGAGCAGTACTTC.

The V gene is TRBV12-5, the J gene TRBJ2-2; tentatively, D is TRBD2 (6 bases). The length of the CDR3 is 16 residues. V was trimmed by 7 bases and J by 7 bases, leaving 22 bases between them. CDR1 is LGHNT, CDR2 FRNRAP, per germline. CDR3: CASAQFGGAASGELFF. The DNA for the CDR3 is TGTGCTAGTGCTCAATTTGGCGGGGCGGCGAGCGGGGAGCTGTTTTTT.

CDR3 residues: CASRSQGEKLFF. CDR3 DNA sequence: TGTGCCAGCAGATCCCAGGGAGAAAAACTGTTTTTT. This chain links TRBV27 with TRBJ1-4; tentative D call: TRBD1 (5 bases). The CDR3 consists of 12 residues. CDR1 and CDR2 (germline): MNHEY, SMNVEV (reference sequence). The V gene lost 6 bases and the J gene lost 8 bases, with 10 bases spanning the gap.

This chain's CDR3 is CASSPVGEGGYTF. The CDR3 region has the DNA TGTGCCAGCTCACCAGTGGGGGAGGGAGGCTACACCTTC. The V gene is TRBV18, the J gene TRBJ1-2; D is perhaps TRBD1 (5 bases). V lost 2 bases, J lost 8 bases, and 12 bases lay in between. This CDR3 comprises 13 residues. CDR1 is KGHSH, CDR2 LQKENI, per germline.

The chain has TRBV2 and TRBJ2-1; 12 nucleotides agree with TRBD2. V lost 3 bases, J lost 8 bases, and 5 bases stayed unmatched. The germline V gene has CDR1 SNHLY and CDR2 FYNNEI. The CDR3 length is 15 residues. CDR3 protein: CASSETSGRDYEQFF. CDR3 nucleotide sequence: TGTGCCAGCAGTGAGACTAGCGGGAGAGATTATGAGCAGTTCTTC.